This T cell receptor (beta chain) is drawn from a study of spatial heterogeneity in lung cancer. Study summary: Fewer alpha-chain than beta-chain sequences were consistently detected. Raw reads showed each unique TCR and UMI combination turning up more than ten times on average.

This clonotype occurred a few times. Trimming took 3 bases from V and 4 from J, leaving 10 bases between them. Germline V gene lookup returns CDR1 SGHTA and CDR2 FQGNSA. The CDR3 covers 13 residues. This sample's time point: sample taken at primary tumor resection. Unsorted whole RNA from tumor, nontumor lung or frozen PBMC underwent sequencing. Donors were 72 untreated early-stage non-small cell lung cancer patients. Single TCR cDNA molecules each had their own unique molecular identifier. A single record per CDR3 protein comes from TCRdb applying MiXCR to the 5' RACE reads. The profile shows 95,000 or so distinct CDR3 sequences, around 9% of them singletons.

The V gene is TRBV7-2, the J gene TRBJ2-7; the D is unclear. This receptor was obtained from a male donor with early-stage non-small cell lung cancer. This sample comprised PBMCs, obtained at surgery. The CDR3 DNA reads TGTGCCAGCAGCTTTCCAGGTTCTTACGAGCAGTACTTC. Its translation: CASSFPGSYEQYF.